This T cell receptor (beta chain) was documented in a study of blood T cell repertoires in COVID-19. Looked up from germline, CDR1 is MNHNY and CDR2 is SVGAGI (reference sequence). This CDR3 has 14 amino acids. V shed 8 bases and J shed 6 bases, with 16 bases lying between them. TCRdb's copy holds only in-frame clones and misses some; the assay was immunoSEQ multiplex PCR. Found here are some 110,000 clones, around four fifths of them singletons; the top ten hold around 4.8%. The sequence was obtained from a man aged 55-75 years with acute or convalescent COVID-19. The sample consisted of peripheral blood. The chain uses TRBV6-6 and TRBJ2-2; D perhaps matches TRBD2 (5 bases). The CDR3, as DNA: TGTGCCAGCCACTGGGCCGGGAATTCCGGGGAGCTGTTTTTT. It translates to CASHWAGNSGELFF.